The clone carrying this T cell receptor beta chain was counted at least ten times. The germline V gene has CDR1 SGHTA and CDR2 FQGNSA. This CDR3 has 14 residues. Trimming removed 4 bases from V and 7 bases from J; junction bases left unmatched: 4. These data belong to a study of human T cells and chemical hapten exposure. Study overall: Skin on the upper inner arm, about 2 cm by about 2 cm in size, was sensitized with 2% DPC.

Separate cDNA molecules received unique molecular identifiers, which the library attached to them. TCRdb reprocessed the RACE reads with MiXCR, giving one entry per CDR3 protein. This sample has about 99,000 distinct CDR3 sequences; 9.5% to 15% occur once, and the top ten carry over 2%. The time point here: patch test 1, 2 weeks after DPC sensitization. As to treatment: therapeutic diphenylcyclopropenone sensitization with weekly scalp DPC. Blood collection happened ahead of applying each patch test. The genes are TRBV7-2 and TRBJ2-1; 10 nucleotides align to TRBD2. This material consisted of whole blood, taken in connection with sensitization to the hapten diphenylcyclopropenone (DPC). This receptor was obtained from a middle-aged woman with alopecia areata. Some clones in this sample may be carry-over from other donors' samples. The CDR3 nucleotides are TGTGCCAGCAGCTCGGAGACTAGCGGGAATGAGCAGTTCTTC. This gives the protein CASSSETSGNEQFF.